Following are 23 T cell receptor beta chains from one sample sequenced in a study of lymphopenia after photon versus proton radiotherapy (dated by TCRdb to the late 2010s). Receptors were amplified or captured by the immunoSEQ multiplex PCR assay. Drawn from immuneACCESS, this table holds only the in-frame rearrangements with V and J called that TCRdb kept. Clones are partly lost; checked studies trace under half to an unresolved V gene and leave the rest unexplained. The sample table records 25,000 to 35,000 clones; approximately 90% of these occur just once. The top ten clonotypes cover approximately 45% of the sample. Sequencing was performed on peripheral blood, taken from a patient treated with proton-based radiotherapy. These receptors all come from a woman aged 60 to 75 with cholangiocarcinoma. Some clones in this sample may be carry-over from other donors' samples.

This clone was seen a few times. At the DNA level, this CDR3 is encoded by other sequences in the same sample as well. The genes are TRBV27 and TRBJ2-7; D is perhaps TRBD1 or TRBD2 (6 bases each). The germline gives CDR1 MNHEY, CDR2 SMNVEV (reference sequence). V lost 6 bases, J lost 3 bases, and 18 bases lay in between. The length of the CDR3 is 15 residues. The DNA of the CDR3 is TGTGCCAGCAGGATGGAGGGGGTTAGTAGCTACGAGCAGTACTTC. Protein sequence: CASRMEGVSSYEQYF.

The chain carries TRBV4-1 and TRBJ2-1, with 8 bases fitting TRBD2. Germline V gene sequence: CDR1 MGHRA, CDR2 YSYEKL. This CDR3 spans 17 amino acids. J gave up 9 bases and V 2 bases, and 15 bases lay outside the gene matches. CDR3 nucleotides: TGCGCCAGCAGCCAATTCATCGTGTCCAGCGGGAGTGGTGAGCAGTTCTTC. It is translated as CASSQFIVSSGSGEQFF.

CDR3 region: CASSLPGAYEQYF. DNA of the CDR3: TGTGCCAGCAGTTTACCTGGGGCCTACGAGCAGTACTTC. V gene TRBV27 combines with J gene TRBJ2-7; D uncertain. Germline V gene sequence: CDR1 MNHEY, CDR2 SMNVEV (reference sequence). The CDR3 totals 13 residues. V lost 2 bases and J 2 bases, leaving 7 bases between the germline ends.

This clone has only a few counts. This chain links TRBV4-1 with TRBJ1-3, with 7 bases matching TRBD1. The germline V gene has CDR1 MGHRA and CDR2 YSYEKL. The CDR3 sequence is 15 residues long. The trim removed 4 bases at V and 3 bases at J, leaving 6 bases unmatched. This chain's CDR3 is CASSLQGFSGNTIYF. DNA of the CDR3: TGCGCCAGCAGCCTACAGGGGTTCAGTGGAAACACCATATATTTT.

The rearrangement uses TRBV5-1 and TRBJ2-5; TRBD1 matches 11 bases. Germline V gene lookup returns CDR1 SGHRS and CDR2 YFSETQ. This CDR3 is built from 15 residues. V was clipped by 0 bases and J by 4 bases; unmatched bases: 2. The CDR3 bases are TGCGCCAGCAGCTTGGCTGGGACAGGGGGAGAGACCCAGTACTTC. This encodes CASSLAGTGGETQYF.

CDR3: CASSLQGLGSTDTQYF. The CDR3, as DNA: TGCGCCAGCAGCTTGCAGGGGTTGGGTAGCACAGATACGCAGTATTTT. The V gene is TRBV5-1, the J gene TRBJ2-3; possible D gene TRBD1, 6 bases. Germline V gene lookup returns CDR1 SGHRS and CDR2 YFSETQ. This CDR3 has 16 amino acids. V lost 1 base and J 0 bases, leaving 12 bases between the germline ends.

This rearrangement joins TRBV18 to TRBJ1-6; no reliable D call. V gave up 5 bases and J gave up 0 bases, with 8 bases separating them. Germline CDR1 and CDR2: KGHSH and LQKENI. This CDR3 is built from 15 residues. DNA for the CDR3: TGTGCCAGCTCAGTCACCAGCTCCTATAATTCACCCCTCCACTTT. This codes for CASSVTSSYNSPLHF.

This clone was observed a single time. The genes are TRBV21-1 and TRBJ1-2; TRBD1 is taken as the D call from the table, unchecked against the DNA. TRBV21-1 is annotated as a pseudogene. The length of the CDR3 is 13 residues. CDR3 region: CASSSRDRPLPTF. Here the CDR3 DNA reads TGTGCCAGCAGCTCCCGGGACAGACCTCTTCCCACCTTC.

The J gene is TRBJ1-6, the V gene TRBV7-3, with D perhaps TRBD1 (5 bases). Germline CDR1 is SGHTA and CDR2 is FQGTGA. The CDR3 covers 13 residues. Between the trimmed V and J ends, which lost 4 bases and 10 bases, there was a span of 11 bases. CDR3 nucleotides: TGTGCCAGCAGCTACGACAGCGGGTCACCCCTCCACTTT. It codes for CASSYDSGSPLHF.

The chain couples TRBV11-2 to TRBJ1-1; D is possibly TRBD1 (6 bases). Trimming cost V 5 bases and J 11 bases, with 12 bases left between them. This CDR3 has 11 amino acids. Germline values: CDR1 SGHAT, CDR2 FQNNGV. DNA of the CDR3: TGTGCCAGCAGCCTACAGGGTGGCGCTTTCTTT. This translates into CASSLQGGAFF.

V gene TRBV5-1 combines with J gene TRBJ1-4, with D perhaps TRBD1 (6 bases). The CDR3 sequence is 15 residues long. CDR1 is SGHRS, CDR2 YFSETQ, per germline. V lost 4 bases and J lost 5, with 15 bases in between. The CDR3 protein is CASSPSSQGNEKLFF. The CDR3 region has the DNA TGCGCCAGCAGCCCCTCTAGCCAGGGGAATGAAAAACTGTTTTTT.

The V gene is TRBV4-3, the J gene TRBJ2-1, with D possibly being TRBD2 (5 bases). The germline V gene has CDR1 LGHNA and CDR2 YSLEER. The CDR3 contains 16 residues. With 0 bases removed from V and 3 bases from J, the gap between germline ends came to 12 bases. The CDR3 sequence is CASSQDDGINYNEQFF. DNA for the CDR3: TGCGCCAGCAGCCAAGATGACGGGATAAACTACAATGAGCAGTTCTTC.

The V and J genes are TRBV19 and TRBJ2-3, with TRBD2 identical over 7 bases. V lost 5 bases to trimming and J lost 3 bases; unmatched junction nucleotides: 8. Germline CDR1 and CDR2: LNHDA and SQIVND (reference sequence). This CDR3 contains 15 residues. The CDR3 is CASSSIGGGTDTQYF. The CDR3 nucleotides read TGTGCCAGTAGTTCCATCGGCGGGGGTACAGATACGCAGTATTTT. The entire variable domain, with the rest obtained from reference TRBV19 and TRBJ2-3, is as follows: DGGITQSPKYLFRKEGQNVTLSCEQNLNHDAMYWYRQDPGQGLRLIYYSQIVNDFQKGDIAEGYSVSREKKESFPLTVTSAQKNPTAFYLCASSSIGGGTDTQYFGPGTRLTVL.

The chain couples TRBV30 to TRBJ1-3, with D unclear. Trimming cost V 4 bases and J 10 bases, with 20 bases left between them. This CDR3 region has 14 residues. Germline loops: CDR1 GTSNPN, CDR2 SVGIG (reference sequence). CDR3 nucleotide sequence: TGTGCCTGGAACGACGACCGCATGACGGGGACCATATATTTT. Its protein is CAWNDDRMTGTIYF.

The gene calls are TRBV7-2 and TRBJ2-7; tentatively, D is TRBD1 or TRBD2 (7 bases each). This CDR3 contains 16 residues. Trimming took 5 bases from V and 5 from J, leaving 22 bases between them. Germline CDR1 and CDR2: SGHTA and FQGNSA. CDR3 sequence reads: CASSPPSGDRIDEQYF. Here the CDR3 DNA reads TGTGCCAGCAGCCCTCCCAGCGGGGACAGAATTGACGAGCAGTACTTC.

This chain connects TRBV5-6 to TRBJ1-3; 7 nucleotides align to TRBD1. The CDR3 is 18 amino acids. Germline V CDR1 and CDR2: SGHDT, YYEEEE. Germline trimming cut 4 bases from V and 0 bases from J; bases unmatched to any gene: 13. The CDR3: CASSTPTGTDDSGNTIYF. The CDR3 DNA is TGTGCCAGCAGCACTCCTACCGGGACAGACGACTCTGGAAACACCATATATTTT.

The chain is built from TRBV12-5 and TRBJ2-2, with D unclear. V lost 4 bases and J 7 bases, leaving 7 bases between the germline ends. CDR3 size: 12 residues. Germline-derived CDR1 and CDR2 are LGHNT and FRNRAP. CDR3 region: CASGSGVGELFF. Written as DNA, the CDR3 is TGTGCTAGTGGTTCAGGTGTCGGGGAGCTGTTTTTT.

The chain links TRBV5-4 to TRBJ2-7; D remains ambiguous. The CDR3 runs 13 residues. Trimming shortened V by 0 bases and J by 1 base, and 5 bases separated the two germline ends. Per germline, CDR1 SGHNT and CDR2 YYREEE (reference sequence). This CDR3 is CASSLGISYEQYF. Here the CDR3 DNA reads TGTGCCAGCAGCTTGGGAATTTCCTACGAGCAGTACTTC.

V gene TRBV4-1 combines with J gene TRBJ2-7, with TRBD2 identical over 13 bases. The V segment lost 4 bases and the J segment 6 bases; nucleotides outside the gene matches: 3. The germline gives CDR1 MGHRA, CDR2 YSYEKL. The CDR3 consists of 14 residues. The CDR3 sequence is CASSRGLAGTEQYF. CDR3 bases: TGCGCCAGCAGCCGGGGACTAGCGGGGACCGAGCAGTACTTC.

The chain carries TRBV12-5 and TRBJ2-7, with 10 positions matching TRBD1. The CDR3 has 14 amino acids. J lost 5 bases, V lost 5 bases, and 6 bases had no gene match. The germline gives CDR1 LGHNT, CDR2 FRNRAP. The CDR3 spells CASGPRDRGDEQYF. CDR3 coding DNA: TGTGCTAGTGGTCCAAGGGACAGGGGTGACGAGCAGTACTTC.

The CDR3 protein is CASSSLNLGGYTF. CDR3 DNA: TGTGCCAGCAGCTCTCTAAATCTGGGCGGCTACACCTTC. The rearrangement joins TRBV14 to TRBJ1-2; no firm D call. The CDR3 sequence is 13 residues long. V was pared by 5 bases and J by 8 bases, with 15 bases between. Germline V lookup: CDR1 SGHDN, CDR2 FVKESK.

This rearrangement joins TRBV19 to TRBJ2-3; 9 bases map to TRBD2. V lost 5 bases to trimming and J lost 6 bases; unmatched junction nucleotides: 9. This CDR3 is built from 15 residues. The germline V gene has CDR1 LNHDA and CDR2 SQIVND (reference sequence). CDR3 nucleotide sequence: TGTGCCAGTAGTGTACAGCGGGGGGCCGTCGATACGCAGTATTTT. Its protein is CASSVQRGAVDTQYF.

The chain uses TRBV5-1 and TRBJ2-1; 9 nucleotides align to TRBD1. J gave up 2 bases and V 9 bases, and 9 bases lay outside the gene matches. The CDR3 spans 15 residues. Germline loops: CDR1 SGHRS, CDR2 YFSETQ. The CDR3, as DNA: TGCGCCACCTCCGGGACAGGGAACCCCTACAATGAGCAGTTCTTC. Encoded protein: CATSGTGNPYNEQFF.